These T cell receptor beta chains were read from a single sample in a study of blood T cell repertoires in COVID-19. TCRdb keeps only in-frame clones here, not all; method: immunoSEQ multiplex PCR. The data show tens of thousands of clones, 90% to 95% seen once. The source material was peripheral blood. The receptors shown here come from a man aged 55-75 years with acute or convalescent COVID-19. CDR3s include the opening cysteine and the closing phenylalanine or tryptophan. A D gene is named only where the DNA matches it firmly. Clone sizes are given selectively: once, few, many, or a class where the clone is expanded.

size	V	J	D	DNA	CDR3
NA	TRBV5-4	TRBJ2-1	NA	TGTGCCAGCAAAGTCGGCAATGAGCAGTTCTTC	CASKVGNEQFF
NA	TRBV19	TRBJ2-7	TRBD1	TGTGCCAGTAGTTACTCCGGGACAGGGGGTTACGAGCAGTACTTC	CASSYSGTGGYEQYF
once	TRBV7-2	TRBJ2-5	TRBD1	TGTGCCAGCAGCTCCGACAGGGGGGGAGAGACCCAGTACTTC	CASSSDRGGETQYF
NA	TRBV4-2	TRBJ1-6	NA	TGTGCCAGCAGTCCCGACAGGAACGATTATTCACCCCTCCACTTT	CASSPDRNDYSPLHF
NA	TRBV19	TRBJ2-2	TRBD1	TGTGCCAGTAGTACCGGGACAGGGTGGGGAACCGGGGAGCTGTTTTTT	CASSTGTGWGTGELFF
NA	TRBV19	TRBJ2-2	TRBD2	TGTGCCAGTAGTTCCCCGGGACTAGTAAACACCGGGGAGCTGTTTTTT	CASSSPGLVNTGELFF
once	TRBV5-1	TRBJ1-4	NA	TGCGCCAGCAGCTCAGACTCGGGGGCTAATGAAAAACTGTTTTTT	CASSSDSGANEKLFF
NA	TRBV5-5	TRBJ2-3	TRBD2	TGTGCCAGCAGCGCCGATTTATACGGGAGGGCCGAAACGCAGTATTTT	CASSADLYGRAETQYF
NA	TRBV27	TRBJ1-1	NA	TGTGCCAGCAGTAGGGACACGAACACTGAAGCTTTCTTT	CASSRDTNTEAFF
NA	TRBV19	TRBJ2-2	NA	TGTGCCAGTACCCCGGACGGGGCGAACACCGGGGAGCTGTTTTTT	CASTPDGANTGELFF
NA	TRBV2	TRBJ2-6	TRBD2	TGTGCCAGCTGGGGAGGGCCCTGGTCTGGGGCCAACGTCCTGACTTTC	CASWGGPWSGANVLTF
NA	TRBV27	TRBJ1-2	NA	TGTGCCAGCAGTCTCAGGGGATTAAATGGCTACACCTTC	CASSLRGLNGYTF
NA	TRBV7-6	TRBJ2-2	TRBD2	TGTGCCAGCAGCCTCCCAGCGGGAGGGTCAAGAACCGGGGAGCTGTTTTTT	CASSLPAGGSRTGELFF
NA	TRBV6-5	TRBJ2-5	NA	TGTGCCAGCAGTTCCGGGACAACCAAAGAGACCCAGTACTTC	CASSSGTTKETQYF
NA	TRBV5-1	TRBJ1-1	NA	TGCGCCAGCAGCCTAACCGGGGCTGAAGCTTTCTTT	CASSLTGAEAFF
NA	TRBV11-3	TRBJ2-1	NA	TGTGCCAGCAGCCTCTCCGGCTACAATGAGCAGTTCTTC	CASSLSGYNEQFF
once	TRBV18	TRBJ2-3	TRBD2	TGTGCCAGCTCACCACTTGTCCGATCGGCTAGCGGAGTCACAGATACGCAGTATTTT	CASSPLVRSASGVTDTQYF
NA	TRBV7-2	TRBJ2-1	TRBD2	TGTGCCAGCAGCCCAGCGGGGACCCTCTACAATGAGCAGTTCTTC	CASSPAGTLYNEQFF
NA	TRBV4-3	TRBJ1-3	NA	TGCGCCAGCAGCCATGCCTACGGTGAATCTGGAAACACCATATATTTT	CASSHAYGESGNTIYF
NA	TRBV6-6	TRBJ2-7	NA	TGTGCCAGCAGTTATCTCGAGGTCTACGAGCAGTACTTC	CASSYLEVYEQYF
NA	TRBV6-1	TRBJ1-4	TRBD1	TGTGCCAGCAGTGAAGTGGGCCCGACAGGGGTTAATGAAAAACTGTTTTTT	CASSEVGPTGVNEKLFF
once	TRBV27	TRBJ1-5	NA	TGTGCCAGCAGTTCAACGGACAGACGCAATCAGCCCCAGCATTTT	CASSSTDRRNQPQHF
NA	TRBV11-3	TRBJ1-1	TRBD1	TGTGCCAGCAGCTTGGGGACAGGGAAGGGCACTGAAGCTTTCTTT	CASSLGTGKGTEAFF
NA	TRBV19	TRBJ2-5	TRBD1	TGTGCCAGTAGTATTCCCTCCGGGACAGGACGAGAGACCCAGTACTTC	CASSIPSGTGRETQYF
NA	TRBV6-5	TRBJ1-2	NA	TGTGCCAGCAGTTTGGTTGGCAGGGCTAACTATGGCTACACCTTC	CASSLVGRANYGYTF
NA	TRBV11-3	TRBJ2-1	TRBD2	TGTGCCAGCAGCGCAAGACTAGCGGATAACAATGAGCAGTTCTTC	CASSARLADNNEQFF
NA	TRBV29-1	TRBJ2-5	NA	TGCAGCGTTGTAGGGGTCGGAGAGACCCAGTACTTC	CSVVGVGETQYF
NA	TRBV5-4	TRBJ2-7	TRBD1	TGTGCCAGCAGCGCTGACAGGGGACCCTACGAGCAGTACTTC	CASSADRGPYEQYF
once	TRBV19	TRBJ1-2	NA	TGTGCCAGTAATCTTGGGGGGTTTGACTATGGCTACACCTTC	CASNLGGFDYGYTF
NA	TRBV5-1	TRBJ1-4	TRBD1	TGCGCCAGCAGCCCCCGGACAGGAGGTTCGAAAGAAAAACTGTTTTTT	CASSPRTGGSKEKLFF
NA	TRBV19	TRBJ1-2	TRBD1	TGTGCCAGTAGGGACTCAGGGGGGAACTATGGCTACACCTTC	CASRDSGGNYGYTF
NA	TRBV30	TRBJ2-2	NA	TGTGCCTGGAGTGTACGTTGGGGCGGCGGGGAGCTGTTTTTT	CAWSVRWGGGELFF
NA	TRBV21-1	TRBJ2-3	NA	TGTGCCAGCAGCAAAGTTGCGGGAGGGCCCACAGATACGCAGTATTTT	CASSKVAGGPTDTQYF
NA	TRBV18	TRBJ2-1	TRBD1	TGTGCCAGCTCAGGGACAGGGGGAAGAAATGAGCAGTTCTTC	CASSGTGGRNEQFF
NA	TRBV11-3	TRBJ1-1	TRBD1	TGTGCCAGCAGCCCGATCGGGACAGCAAACACTGAAGCTTTCTTT	CASSPIGTANTEAFF
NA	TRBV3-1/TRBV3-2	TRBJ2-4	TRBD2	TGTGCCAGCAGCCAGTCACTAGCGGGAGGGCCTGCCAAAAACATTCAGTACTTC	CASSQSLAGGPAKNIQYF
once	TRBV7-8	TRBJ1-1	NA	TGTGCCAGCAGCCAAACCAGGGGCCAGATGAACACTGAAGCTTTCTTT	CASSQTRGQMNTEAFF
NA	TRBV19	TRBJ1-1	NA	TGTGCCAGTAGTCCCTGGTGGAATGGAGCTGAAGCTTTCTTT	CASSPWWNGAEAFF
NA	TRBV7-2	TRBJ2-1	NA	TGTGCCAGCAGCTTAGGAAGGGGGGGGTACTACAATGAGCAGTTCTTC	CASSLGRGGYYNEQFF
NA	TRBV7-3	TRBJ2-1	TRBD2	TGTGCCAGCAGCACAGGACTAGCGGGCTACAATGAGCAGTTCTTC	CASSTGLAGYNEQFF
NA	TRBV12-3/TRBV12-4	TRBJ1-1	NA	TGTGCCAGCAGGTCGGTATCCACTGAAGCTTTCTTT	CASRSVSTEAFF
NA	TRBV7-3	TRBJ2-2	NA	TGTGCCAGCAGCCCCGGGACTGTGAACACCGGGGAGCTGTTTTTT	CASSPGTVNTGELFF
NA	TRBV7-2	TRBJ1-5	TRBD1	TGTGCCAGCAGCCCAGGGGGGTCATATCAGCCCCAGCATTTT	CASSPGGSYQPQHF
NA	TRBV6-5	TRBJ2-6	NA	TGTGCCAGCAGTTACTCGGCTCGCTCTGGGGCCAACGTCCTGACTTTC	CASSYSARSGANVLTF
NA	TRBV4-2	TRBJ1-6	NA	TGTGCCAGCAGCCAAGACCTCGCGAGGGTTTCACCCCTCCACTTT	CASSQDLARVSPLHF
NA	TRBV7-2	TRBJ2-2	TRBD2	TGTGCCAGCAGCTTTAACATAGCGGGAGGGAACACCGGGGAGCTGTTTTTT	CASSFNIAGGNTGELFF
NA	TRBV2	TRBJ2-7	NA	TGTGCCAGCAGTGGTGCCCCAACTTCGGCCTACGAGCAGTACTTC	CASSGAPTSAYEQYF
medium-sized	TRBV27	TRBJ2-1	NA	TGTGCCAGCAGTCCCGGACAGACCCGCTCCTACAATGAGCAGTTCTTC	CASSPGQTRSYNEQFF
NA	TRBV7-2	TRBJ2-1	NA	TGTGCCAGCACCACCGCGAGGGGGGGCCCCAAGTTCTTC	CASTTARGGPKFF
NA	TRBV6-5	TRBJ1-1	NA	TGTGCCAGTGCGGGGGGAGGGAGGGACACTGAAGCTTTCTTT	CASAGGGRDTEAFF